A selection of T cell receptor beta chains follows, all from one sample in a study of cytomegalovirus exposure and HLA in healthy donors. Sequencing was performed with immunoSEQ multiplex PCR; in TCRdb, only in-frame clones are kept and a portion is missing. The data show over 200,000 clones, with roughly 83% seen just once and less than 7% held by the top ten. The sample comprised PBMCs. These receptors all stem from a woman between 18 and 30 years old in good health and CMV-seronegative. Each CDR3 is given with its conserved first and last residue. D genes are given only for firm matches. Size values are once, few and many counts, or a class for expanded clones, and some rows have none.

d_call j_call clone_size v_call cdr3_aa cdr3_nt
. TRBJ2-7 . TRBV2 CASSGQFLHEQYF TGTGCCAGCAGTGGGCAGTTTCTGCACGAGCAGTACTTC
. TRBJ1-5 few TRBV9 CARAGEKVNQPQHF TGTGCCAGGGCCGGGGAAAAGGTCAATCAGCCCCAGCATTTT
TRBD1 TRBJ1-2 once TRBV7-8 CASSFGGQGVFGYTF TGTGCCAGCAGCTTCGGAGGACAGGGGGTCTTTGGCTACACCTTC
. TRBJ2-5 . TRBV6-6 CASSPKDRRETQYF TGTGCCAGCAGCCCTAAAGACAGAAGAGAGACCCAGTACTTC
TRBD1 TRBJ1-4 . TRBV2 CASSRDRDDEKLFF TGTGCCAGCAGTCGAGACAGGGATGATGAAAAACTGTTTTTT
. TRBJ2-2 once TRBV27 CASKWREYTGELFF TGTGCCAGCAAATGGCGGGAATACACCGGGGAGCTGTTTTTT
TRBD1 TRBJ2-7 . TRBV14 CASSQGSDRGGEQYF TGTGCCAGCAGCCAGGGATCAGACAGGGGCGGAGAGCAGTACTTC
TRBD1 TRBJ2-2 . TRBV4-1 CASSQEPTGGSGELFF TGCGCCAGCAGCCAAGAACCAACAGGGGGTAGCGGGGAGCTGTTTTTT
TRBD1 TRBJ1-4 . TRBV18 CASSPRTGPNEKLFF TGTGCCAGCTCACCACGGACAGGACCTAATGAAAAACTGTTTTTT
. TRBJ2-1 . TRBV11-3 CASSSGRGEQFF TGTGCCAGCAGCTCAGGGCGGGGTGAGCAGTTCTTC
. TRBJ1-1 . TRBV6-1 CASSESGRGGEAFF TGTGCCAGCAGTGAATCGGGAAGGGGCGGAGAAGCTTTCTTT
. TRBJ2-1 . TRBV29-1 CSAGDRSYNEQFF TGCAGCGCGGGGGACCGTTCCTACAATGAGCAGTTCTTC
. TRBJ2-5 . TRBV18 CASSPETQYF TGTGCCAGCTCACCAGAGACCCAGTACTTC
TRBD1 TRBJ2-5 . TRBV6-1 CASSSGTDFQETQYF TGTGCCAGCAGCAGTGGGACAGACTTTCAAGAGACCCAGTACTTC
. TRBJ2-2 . TRBV27 CASTPPAWGSKGTGELFF TGTGCCAGCACGCCCCCGGCGTGGGGGTCTAAGGGCACCGGGGAGCTGTTTTTT
TRBD2 TRBJ2-3 once TRBV13 CASSPYTSGGSDTQYF TGTGCCAGCAGCCCATACACCAGCGGGGGATCAGATACGCAGTATTTT
TRBD1 TRBJ2-7 once TRBV4-1 CASSPNTGGDYEQYF TGCGCCAGCAGTCCGAACACAGGGGGAGACTACGAGCAGTACTTC
. TRBJ1-1 once TRBV2 CASNGGEDTEAFF TGTGCCAGCAATGGGGGTGAGGACACTGAAGCTTTCTTT
. TRBJ2-5 once TRBV2 CASRGRLIQETQYF TGTGCCAGCAGAGGGCGGTTGATCCAAGAGACCCAGTACTTC
. TRBJ1-2 . TRBV28 CASSSLGDGNYGYTF TGTGCCAGCAGTTCACTAGGGGACGGCAACTATGGCTACACCTTC
TRBD1 TRBJ1-2 . TRBV18 CASSPPDRLIGYTF TGTGCCAGCTCACCTCCGGACAGGTTGATAGGCTACACCTTC
. TRBJ1-2 . TRBV7-2 CASSLTPGGGYTF TGTGCCAGCAGCTTAACCCCGGGCGGGGGCTACACCTTC
TRBD1 TRBJ1-6 . TRBV5-1 CASSLSTGYNSPLHF TGCGCCAGCAGCTTGTCGACAGGGTATAATTCACCCCTCCACTTT
. TRBJ2-7 . TRBV18 CASSQELDSKAEQYF TGTGCCAGCTCACAAGAGTTGGACAGTAAGGCCGAGCAGTACTTC
. TRBJ2-7 once TRBV27 CASSFKSGSYEQYF TGTGCCAGCAGTTTCAAGTCCGGCTCCTACGAGCAGTACTTC
TRBD2 TRBJ2-1 . TRBV7-3 CASRGTSGTHYNEQFF TGTGCCAGCAGGGGGACTAGCGGGACCCACTACAATGAGCAGTTCTTC
TRBD2 TRBJ2-7 . TRBV28 CASLTGGAGGLAGAGAYEQYF TGTGCCAGTCTTACTGGAGGAGCCGGAGGACTAGCGGGAGCGGGGGCCTACGAGCAGTACTTC
TRBD1 TRBJ2-7 . TRBV28 CASRTGTGTGEQYF TGTGCCAGCAGAACCGGGACAGGGACAGGCGAGCAGTACTTC
. TRBJ1-3 few TRBV9 CASSVGSGHGNTIYF TGTGCCAGCAGCGTAGGGTCAGGGCATGGAAACACCATATATTTT
. TRBJ2-7 . TRBV9 CASSVEGFGEQYF TGTGCCAGCAGCGTAGAGGGGTTTGGCGAGCAGTACTTC
TRBD1 TRBJ1-2 . TRBV6-6 CASRGRGDGYGYTF TGTGCCAGCAGAGGCAGGGGGGACGGCTATGGCTACACCTTC
. TRBJ1-2 . TRBV7-9 CASSLVTEPYTF TGTGCCAGCAGCTTGGTAACGGAACCCTACACCTTC
. TRBJ1-1 . TRBV2 CASSVATLAEAFF TGTGCCAGCAGCGTGGCAACCCTAGCTGAAGCTTTCTTT
. TRBJ2-7 few TRBV5-6 CASSPAGTGNYEQYF TGTGCCAGCAGCCCAGCTGGGACGGGAAACTACGAGCAGTACTTC
TRBD1 TRBJ2-7 . TRBV30 CAWSDWQEGTAIGF TGTGCCTGGAGCGACTGGCAGGAAGGGACAGCCATTGGGTTC
. TRBJ2-7 . TRBV27 CASSLSSFPLYEQYF TGTGCCAGCAGTTTATCGTCTTTCCCCCTCTACGAGCAGTACTTC
. TRBJ2-2 few TRBV2 CASRGDTRNTGELFF TGTGCCAGCAGGGGGGACACGAGGAACACCGGGGAGCTGTTTTTT
. TRBJ2-7 . TRBV11-2 CASSLAFGHYEQYF TGTGCCAGCAGCTTAGCCTTCGGACACTACGAGCAGTACTTC
. TRBJ2-2 . TRBV5-8 CASSLARNTGELFF TGTGCCAGCAGCTTGGCCAGGAACACCGGGGAGCTGTTTTTT
. TRBJ2-7 . TRBV29-1 CSVLDSGAEQYF TGCAGCGTCCTGGACAGTGGCGCCGAGCAGTACTTC
. TRBJ2-2 . TRBV7-9 CASSSSELRGELFF TGTGCCAGCAGCTCCTCGGAGTTACGCGGGGAGCTGTTTTTT
. TRBJ2-5 . TRBV27 CASSLYGPGLQETQYF TGTGCCAGCAGTTTATATGGCCCGGGTCTGCAAGAGACCCAGTACTTC
. TRBJ1-6 . TRBV30 CAWKYSYNSPLHF TGTGCCTGGAAGTACTCCTATAATTCACCCCTCCACTTT
. TRBJ1-4 . TRBV27 CASSYEPNEKLFF TGTGCCAGCAGTTACGAACCCAATGAAAAACTGTTTTTT
TRBD2 TRBJ2-1 . TRBV28 CASRTRAGRTYNEQFF TGTGCCAGCAGGACTCGGGCCGGGAGGACCTACAATGAGCAGTTCTTC
. TRBJ2-3 once TRBV15 CATSRDRATSTDTQYF TGTGCCACCAGCAGAGACAGGGCTACTAGCACAGATACGCAGTATTTT
. TRBJ2-7 . TRBV23-1 CASSQSRAGNRYEQYF TGCGCCAGCAGTCAATCGCGGGCAGGGAATCGCTACGAGCAGTACTTC
. TRBJ1-1 . TRBV6-6 CASTPPGTYTEAFF TGTGCCAGCACCCCGCCCGGGACCTACACTGAAGCTTTCTTT
. TRBJ1-1 . TRBV5-1 CASSVAGDTEAFF TGCGCCAGCAGCGTCGCAGGGGATACTGAAGCTTTCTTT